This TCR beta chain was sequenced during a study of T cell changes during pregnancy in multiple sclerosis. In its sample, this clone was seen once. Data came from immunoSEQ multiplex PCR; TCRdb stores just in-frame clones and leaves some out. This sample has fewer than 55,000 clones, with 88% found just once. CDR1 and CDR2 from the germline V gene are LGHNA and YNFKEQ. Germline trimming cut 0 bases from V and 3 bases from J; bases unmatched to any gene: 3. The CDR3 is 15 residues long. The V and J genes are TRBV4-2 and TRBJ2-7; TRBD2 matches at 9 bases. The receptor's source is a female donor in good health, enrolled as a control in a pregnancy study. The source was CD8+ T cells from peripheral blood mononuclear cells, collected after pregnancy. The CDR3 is CASSQDSAGGYEQYF. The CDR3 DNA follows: TGTGCCAGCAGCCAAGACTCAGCGGGGGGCTACGAGCAGTACTTC.